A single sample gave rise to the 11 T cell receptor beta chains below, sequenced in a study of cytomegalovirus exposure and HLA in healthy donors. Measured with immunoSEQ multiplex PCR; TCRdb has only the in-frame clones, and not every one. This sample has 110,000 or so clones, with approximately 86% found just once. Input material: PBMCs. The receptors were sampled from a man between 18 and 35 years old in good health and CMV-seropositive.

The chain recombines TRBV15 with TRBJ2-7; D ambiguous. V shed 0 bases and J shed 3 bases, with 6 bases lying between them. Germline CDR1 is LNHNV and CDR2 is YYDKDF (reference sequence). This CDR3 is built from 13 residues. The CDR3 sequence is CATSRDRVYEQYF. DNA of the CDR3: TGTGCCACCAGCAGAGATCGAGTCTACGAGCAGTACTTC.

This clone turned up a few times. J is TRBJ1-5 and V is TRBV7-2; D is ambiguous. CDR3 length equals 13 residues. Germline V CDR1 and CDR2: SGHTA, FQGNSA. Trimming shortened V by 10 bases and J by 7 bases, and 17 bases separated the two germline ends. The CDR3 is CATSVRGEQPQHF. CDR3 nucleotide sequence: TGTGCCACCTCCGTCCGGGGTGAACAGCCCCAGCATTTT.

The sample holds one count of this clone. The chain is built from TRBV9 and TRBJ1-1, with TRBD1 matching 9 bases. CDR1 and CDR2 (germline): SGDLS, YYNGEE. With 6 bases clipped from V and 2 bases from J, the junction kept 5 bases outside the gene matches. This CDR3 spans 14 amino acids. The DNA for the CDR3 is TGTGCCAGCACCCCGGGACAGGGTAACACTGAAGCTTTCTTT. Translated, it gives CASTPGQGNTEAFF. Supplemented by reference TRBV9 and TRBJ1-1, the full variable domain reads DSGVTQTPKHLITATGQRVTLRCSPRSGDLSVYWYQQSLDQGLQFLIQYYNGEERAKGNILERFSAQQFPDLHSELNLSSLELGDSALYFCASTPGQGNTEAFFGQGTRLTVV.

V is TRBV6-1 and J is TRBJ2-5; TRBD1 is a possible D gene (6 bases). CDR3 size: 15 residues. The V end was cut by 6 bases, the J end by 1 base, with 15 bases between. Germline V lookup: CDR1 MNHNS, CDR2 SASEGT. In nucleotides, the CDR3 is TGTGCCAGCAGCCTACAGGGTTTCGGCCAAGAGACCCAGTACTTC. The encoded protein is CASSLQGFGQETQYF.

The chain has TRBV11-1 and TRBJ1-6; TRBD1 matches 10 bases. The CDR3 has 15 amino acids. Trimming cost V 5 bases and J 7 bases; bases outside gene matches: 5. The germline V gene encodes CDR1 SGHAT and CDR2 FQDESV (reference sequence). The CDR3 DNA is TGTGCCAGCAGCCCGGGACAGGGGTGGAATTCACCCCTCCACTTT. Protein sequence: CASSPGQGWNSPLHF.

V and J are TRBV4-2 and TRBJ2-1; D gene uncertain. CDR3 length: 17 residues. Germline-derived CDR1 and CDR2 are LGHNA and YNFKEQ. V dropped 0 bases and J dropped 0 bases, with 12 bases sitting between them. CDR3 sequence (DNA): TGTGCCAGCAGCCAAGAACGTGGGCCCAACTCCTACAATGAGCAGTTCTTC. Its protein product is CASSQERGPNSYNEQFF.

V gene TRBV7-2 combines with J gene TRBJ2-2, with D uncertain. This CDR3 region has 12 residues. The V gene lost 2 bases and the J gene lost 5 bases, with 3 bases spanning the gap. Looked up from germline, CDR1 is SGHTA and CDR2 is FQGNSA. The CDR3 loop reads CASSLSTGELFF. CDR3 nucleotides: TGTGCCAGCAGCTTATCGACCGGGGAGCTGTTTTTT.

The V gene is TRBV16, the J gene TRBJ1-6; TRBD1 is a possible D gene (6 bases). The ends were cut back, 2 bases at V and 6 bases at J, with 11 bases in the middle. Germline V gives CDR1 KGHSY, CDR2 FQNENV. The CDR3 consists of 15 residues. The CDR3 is CASSQRTAFNSPLHF. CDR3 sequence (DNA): TGTGCCAGCAGCCAAAGGACAGCTTTTAATTCACCCCTCCACTTT.

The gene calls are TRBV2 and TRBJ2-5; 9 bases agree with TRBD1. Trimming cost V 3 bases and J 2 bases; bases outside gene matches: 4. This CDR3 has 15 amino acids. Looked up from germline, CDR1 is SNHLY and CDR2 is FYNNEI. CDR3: CASSDRGQGQETQYF. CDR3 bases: TGTGCCAGCAGTGATAGGGGACAGGGACAAGAGACCCAGTACTTC.

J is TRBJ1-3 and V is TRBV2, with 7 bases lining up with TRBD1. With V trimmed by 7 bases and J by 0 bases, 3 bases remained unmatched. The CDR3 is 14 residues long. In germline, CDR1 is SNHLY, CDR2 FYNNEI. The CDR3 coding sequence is TGTGCCAGCACAGACAGGGTCTCTGGAAACACCATATATTTT. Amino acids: CASTDRVSGNTIYF.

CDR3 loop: CASSLSSPGELFF. CDR3 in DNA: TGTGCCAGCAGCTTGTCTTCTCCCGGGGAGCTGTTTTTT. The rearrangement links TRBV9 to TRBJ2-2, with unresolved D. The CDR3 extends over 13 amino acids. V was clipped by 4 bases and J by 6 bases, with 10 bases between them. Germline CDR1 SGDLS, CDR2 YYNGEE.